This is a list of T cell receptor beta chains from one sample in a study of cytomegalovirus exposure and HLA in healthy donors. TCRdb's table, derived via immunoSEQ multiplex PCR, lists solely in-frame clones and lacks some. The sample lists roughly 240,000 clones; around 87% were seen once. The specimen sequenced was PBMCs. These receptor sequences come from a man in his late teens or twenties in good health and CMV-seronegative. Each CDR3 is given with its conserved first and last residue. A D gene is named only where the DNA matches it firmly. Clone size, where shown, is once, few, many, or a class for clones that have expanded.

clone size	CDR3 length	V gene	D gene	J gene	CDR3 protein	CDR3 DNA
-	13	TRBV27	-	TRBJ2-1	CASRKAGANEQFF	TGTGCCAGCAGGAAAGCGGGTGCCAATGAGCAGTTCTTC
-	15	TRBV5-5	TRBD1	TRBJ2-7	CASSLRGQGSYEQYF	TGTGCCAGCAGCTTGCGGGGACAGGGTTCCTACGAGCAGTACTTC
-	15	TRBV6-5	TRBD1	TRBJ2-7	CASSPLGTGMHEQYF	TGTGCCAGCAGCCCCCTCGGGACAGGGATGCACGAGCAGTACTTC
-	15	TRBV28	TRBD2	TRBJ2-1	CASSRTSGGYNEQFF	TGTGCCAGCAGTCGGACTAGCGGGGGGTACAATGAGCAGTTCTTC
-	17	TRBV27	TRBD1	TRBJ2-6	CASSFSSRGSGANVLTF	TGTGCCAGCAGTTTTTCTTCCAGGGGGTCTGGGGCCAACGTCCTGACTTTC
-	14	TRBV25-1	-	TRBJ2-5	CASSVPGSQETQYF	TGTGCCAGCAGTGTACCGGGATCACAAGAGACCCAGTACTTC
few	18	TRBV27	-	TRBJ1-2	CASSSPSGAGSSGYGYTF	TGTGCCAGCAGTTCGCCCTCAGGGGCGGGTAGTAGTGGCTATGGCTACACCTTC
-	13	TRBV29-1	-	TRBJ2-3	CSVDGASLNTQYF	TGCAGCGTTGATGGAGCTAGCCTCAATACGCAGTATTTT
-	14	TRBV29-1	-	TRBJ2-5	CSVEGPLVLETQYF	TGCAGCGTTGAAGGGCCGCTTGTGTTGGAGACCCAGTACTTC
few	13	TRBV6-5	-	TRBJ1-2	CASTQPGGYGYTF	TGTGCCAGCACCCAACCGGGGGGCTATGGCTACACCTTC